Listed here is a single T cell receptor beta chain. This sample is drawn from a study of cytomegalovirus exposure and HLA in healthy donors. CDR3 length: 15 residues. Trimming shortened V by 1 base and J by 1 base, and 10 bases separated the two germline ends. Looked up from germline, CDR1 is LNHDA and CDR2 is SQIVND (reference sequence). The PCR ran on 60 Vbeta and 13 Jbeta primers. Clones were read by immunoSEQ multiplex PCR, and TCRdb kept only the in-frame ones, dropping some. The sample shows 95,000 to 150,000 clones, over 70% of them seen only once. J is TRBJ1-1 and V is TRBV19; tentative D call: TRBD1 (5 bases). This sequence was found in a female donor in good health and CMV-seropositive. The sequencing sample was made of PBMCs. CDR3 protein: CASSIGGHQNTEAFF. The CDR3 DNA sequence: TGTGCCAGTAGTATAGGTGGACACCAGAACACTGAAGCTTTCTTT.